A selection of T cell receptor beta chains follows, all from one sample in a study of cytomegalovirus exposure and HLA in healthy donors. Repertoires were generated with immunoSEQ multiplex PCR, while TCRdb's copy carries only in-frame clones and drops some. The table lists about 93,000 clones, 65% of them singletons. The sample consisted of PBMCs. All receptors derive from a boy aged 10-17 years in good health and CMV-seropositive. CDR3s include the opening cysteine and the closing phenylalanine or tryptophan. The order of the fields is CDR3 protein, CDR3 DNA, J gene, D gene, V gene, clone size. A D gene is named only where the DNA matches it firmly. Size is stated for part of the rows, as once, few or many counts, or as a class when the clone is expanded.

CATRGSQDTQYF TGTGCCACGCGCGGGAGTCAAGATACGCAGTATTTT TRBJ2-3 TRBD2 TRBV15 few
CASSRDRGDIQYF TGTGCCAGCAGCCGGGACAGGGGAGACATTCAGTACTTC TRBJ2-4 TRBD1 TRBV6-1 few
CASSVSLNYGYTF TGTGCCAGCAGTGTCTCTTTAAACTATGGCTACACCTTC TRBJ1-2 NA TRBV6-1 NA
CAWGDRSCGQYF TGTGCCTGGGGGGACAGGTCATGCGGGCAGTACTTC TRBJ2-7 TRBD1 TRBV30 once
CASSPTGEIGGYTF TGTGCCAGCAGCCCCACCGGGGAAATTGGTGGCTACACCTTC TRBJ1-2 NA TRBV5-6 few
CASSLFGGSGANVLTF TGTGCCAGCAGTTTATTTGGGGGGTCTGGGGCCAACGTCCTGACTTTC TRBJ2-6 NA TRBV27 NA
CASSFRTGGDYGYTF TGCGCCAGCAGCTTTAGGACAGGGGGCGACTATGGCTACACCTTC TRBJ1-2 TRBD1 TRBV5-1 NA
CASSFGTSRRYNEQFF TGTGCCAGCAGCTTCGGGACTTCTCGGAGGTACAATGAGCAGTTCTTC TRBJ2-1 NA TRBV7-7 NA
CASSRGTRGAYEQYF TGCGCCAGCAGCCGGGGGACGCGGGGGGCCTACGAGCAGTACTTC TRBJ2-7 TRBD2 TRBV4-3 few
CAWIEESEAFF TGTGCCTGGATAGAGGAAAGCGAAGCTTTCTTT TRBJ1-1 NA TRBV30 once
CASSPRTGTYEQYF TGTGCCAGCTCACCAAGGACAGGGACCTACGAGCAGTACTTC TRBJ2-7 TRBD1 TRBV18 NA
CASSAGGYTEAFF TGTGCCAGCAGTGCGGGGGGGTACACTGAAGCTTTCTTT TRBJ1-1 NA TRBV25-1 few
CASSFPPGQASYEQYF TGCGCCAGCAGCTTCCCACCGGGACAGGCCTCCTACGAGCAGTACTTC TRBJ2-7 TRBD1 TRBV5-1 NA
CASSLTGRPSDF TGTGCCAGCAGCTTAACGGGGCGGCCCTCGGATTTT TRBJ2-3 NA TRBV7-3 NA
CASSQDLSPYGYTF TGCGCCAGCAGCCAAGATCTCAGTCCGTATGGCTACACCTTC TRBJ1-2 NA TRBV4-3 few
CASRANGDTEAFF TGTGCCAGCAGAGCCAACGGGGACACTGAAGCTTTCTTT TRBJ1-1 NA TRBV2 NA